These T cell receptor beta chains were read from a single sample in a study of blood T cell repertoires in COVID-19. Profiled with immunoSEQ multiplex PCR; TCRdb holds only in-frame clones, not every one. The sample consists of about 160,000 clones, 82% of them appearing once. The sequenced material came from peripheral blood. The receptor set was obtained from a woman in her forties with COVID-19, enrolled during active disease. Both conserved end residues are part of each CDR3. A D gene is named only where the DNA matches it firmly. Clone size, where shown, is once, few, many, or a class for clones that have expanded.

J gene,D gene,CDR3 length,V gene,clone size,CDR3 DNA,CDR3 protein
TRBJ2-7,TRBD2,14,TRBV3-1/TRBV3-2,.,TGTGCCAGCAGCCAAGCTAGCGGGAGCGTCGAGCAGTACTTC,CASSQASGSVEQYF
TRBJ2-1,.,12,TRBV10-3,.,TGTGCCATCAGTGACAGGAGGGATGAGCAGTTCTTC,CAISDRRDEQFF
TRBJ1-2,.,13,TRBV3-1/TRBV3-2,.,TGTGCCAGCAGCCGGGACACGCCTAATGGCTACACCTTC,CASSRDTPNGYTF
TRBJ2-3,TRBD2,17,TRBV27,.,TGTGCCAGCAGTCCTCTTGCTAGCGGGAGGGCCGCAGATACGCAGTATTTT,CASSPLASGRAADTQYF
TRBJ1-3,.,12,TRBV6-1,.,TGTGCCAGCAGTGAGAGTGGAAACACCATATATTTT,CASSESGNTIYF
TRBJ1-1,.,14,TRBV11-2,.,TGTGCCAGCAGCTTCGGCGGAATGAACACTGAAGCTTTCTTT,CASSFGGMNTEAFF
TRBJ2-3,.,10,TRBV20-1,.,TGCAGTGCCGTCACAGATACGCAGTATTTT,CSAVTDTQYF
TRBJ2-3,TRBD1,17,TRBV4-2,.,TGTGCCAGCAGCCAAGCAACCGGGACAGGGTATCGAGATACGCAGTATTTT,CASSQATGTGYRDTQYF
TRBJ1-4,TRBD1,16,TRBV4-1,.,TGCGCCAGCAGCAAACCGGGGACAGCAACTAATGAAAAACTGTTTTTT,CASSKPGTATNEKLFF
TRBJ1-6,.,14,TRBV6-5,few,TGTGCCAGCAGCGCGGGACCGGCTTATTCACCCCTCCACTTT,CASSAGPAYSPLHF
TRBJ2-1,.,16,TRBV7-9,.,TGTGCCAGCAGCCCACCAGGAGGGGGGGCGTATAATGAGCAGTTCTTC,CASSPPGGGAYNEQFF
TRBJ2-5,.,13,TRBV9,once,TGTGCCAGCAGCGTAAGGGGTCAGGAGACCCAGTACTTC,CASSVRGQETQYF
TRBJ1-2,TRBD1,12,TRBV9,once,TGTGCCAGCAGCCTCAGGGGGGTTGGCTACACCTTC,CASSLRGVGYTF
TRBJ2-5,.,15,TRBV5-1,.,TGCGCCAGCAGCTTGGTCCGCGGTTTTGGGGAGACCCAGTACTTC,CASSLVRGFGETQYF
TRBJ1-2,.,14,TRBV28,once,TGTGCCAGCAGTTTATCGCTAGTCCCCTATGGCTACACCTTC,CASSLSLVPYGYTF
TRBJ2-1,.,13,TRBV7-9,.,TGTGCCAGCAGCACAGGGGGGGCCGGTGAGCAGTTCTTC,CASSTGGAGEQFF
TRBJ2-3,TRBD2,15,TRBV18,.,TGTGCCAGCTCACCGGCGGGAGCTGACACAGATACGCAGTATTTT,CASSPAGADTDTQYF
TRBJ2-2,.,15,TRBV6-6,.,TGTGCCAGCAGTTTAAAGCGGCCGAACACCGGGGAGCTGTTTTTT,CASSLKRPNTGELFF
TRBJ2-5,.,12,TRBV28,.,TGTGCCAGCAGCTTAGTGCGGGAGACCCAGTACTTC,CASSLVRETQYF
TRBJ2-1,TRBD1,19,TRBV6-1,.,TGTGCCAGCAGTGAAGCGCAGGGACAGGGGGATGTCGGAAACAATGAGCAGTTCTTC,CASSEAQGQGDVGNNEQFF
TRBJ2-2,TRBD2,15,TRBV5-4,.,TGTGCCAGCAGCCGAGCGGGAGTGGGGACCGGGGAGCTGTTTTTT,CASSRAGVGTGELFF
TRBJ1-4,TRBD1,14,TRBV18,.,TGTGCCAGCTCACCGACAGGGGGTCGGGAAAAACTGTTTTTT,CASSPTGGREKLFF
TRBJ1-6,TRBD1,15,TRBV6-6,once,TGTGCCAGCAGTTACTCAAAAGGACAGGGGACACCCCTCCACTTT,CASSYSKGQGTPLHF
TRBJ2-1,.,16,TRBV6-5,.,TGTGCCAGCAGTTACTCGTGGGACAAGGGCCCGAAAGAGCAGTTCTTC,CASSYSWDKGPKEQFF
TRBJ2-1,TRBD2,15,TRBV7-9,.,TGTGCCAGCAGCAAAACTAGCGGGGGGGCCGATGAGCAGTTCTTC,CASSKTSGGADEQFF
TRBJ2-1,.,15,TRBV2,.,TGTGCCAGCAGTGAAAACTCGGACACACTCAATGAGCAGTTCTTC,CASSENSDTLNEQFF
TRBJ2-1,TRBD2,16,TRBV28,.,TGTGCCAGCAGTTTAGGGACTAGCGGGAGGGAGGATGAGCAGTTCTTC,CASSLGTSGREDEQFF
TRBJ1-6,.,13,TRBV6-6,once,TGTGCCAGCAGTTACTCGTGGCCCTCACCCCTCCACTTT,CASSYSWPSPLHF
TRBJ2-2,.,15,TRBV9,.,TGTGCCAGCAGCCCCAATATCGGGAACACCGGGGAGCTGTTTTTT,CASSPNIGNTGELFF
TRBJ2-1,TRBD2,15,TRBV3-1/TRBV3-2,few,TGTGCCAGCAGCTCCTACGGGACTAGTAGTAATGAGCAGTTCTTC,CASSSYGTSSNEQFF
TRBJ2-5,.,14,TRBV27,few,TGTGCCAGCAGTTGGGGGGGCCTGTACGAGACCCAGTACTTC,CASSWGGLYETQYF
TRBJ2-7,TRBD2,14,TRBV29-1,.,TGCAGCGTTACCGGGACTAGCTGGGCCTACGAGCAGTACTTC,CSVTGTSWAYEQYF
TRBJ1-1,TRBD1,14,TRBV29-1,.,TGCAGCGTAACAGCCGGGACAGGGAGAACTGAAGCTTTCTTT,CSVTAGTGRTEAFF
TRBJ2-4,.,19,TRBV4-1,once,TGCGCCAGCAGCCAAGAACAGGGAAGTGTGGCTGTAGCCAAAAACATTCAGTACTTC,CASSQEQGSVAVAKNIQYF
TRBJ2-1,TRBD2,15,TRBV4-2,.,TGTGCCAGCAGACAGGGCGGGGGGGCCTACAATGAGCAGTTCTTC,CASRQGGGAYNEQFF
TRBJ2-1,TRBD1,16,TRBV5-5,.,TGTGCCAGCAGCTACAGGGGGACAGATACTACAATGGAGCAGTTCTTC,CASSYRGTDTTMEQFF
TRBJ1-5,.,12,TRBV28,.,TGTGCCGGGTCACAGGGAAGTCAGCCCCAGCATTTT,CAGSQGSQPQHF
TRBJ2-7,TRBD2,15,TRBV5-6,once,TGTGCCAGCAGCTTTAAGTCTAGCGGCTCGTGGGAGCAGTACTTC,CASSFKSSGSWEQYF
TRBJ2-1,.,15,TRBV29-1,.,TGCAGCGTTGAGCCATACAGGCGATCCTACAATGAGCAGTTCTTC,CSVEPYRRSYNEQFF
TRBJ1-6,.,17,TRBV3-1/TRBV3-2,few,TGTGCCAGCAGCCAAGCTTACCGGAGCTCCTATAATTCACCCCTCCACTTT,CASSQAYRSSYNSPLHF
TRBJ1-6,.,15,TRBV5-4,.,TGTGCCAGCAGCTTAAGGACAGAATATAATTCACCCCTCCACTTT,CASSLRTEYNSPLHF
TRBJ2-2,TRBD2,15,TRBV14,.,TGTGCCAGCAGCCAACTAGCGGGAGTTAGCGGGGAGCTGTTTTTT,CASSQLAGVSGELFF
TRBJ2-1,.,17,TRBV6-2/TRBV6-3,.,TGTGCCAGCAGTTACGGAGCGGGCCGACGCTCCTACAATGAGCAGTTCTTC,CASSYGAGRRSYNEQFF
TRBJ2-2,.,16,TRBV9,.,TGTGCCAGCAGCGGCAATAGCGGTTTGGCTACCGGGGAGCTGTTTTTT,CASSGNSGLATGELFF
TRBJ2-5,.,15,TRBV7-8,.,TGTGCCAGCAGCCACCAATTCCGGACAGTAGAGACCCAGTACTTC,CASSHQFRTVETQYF
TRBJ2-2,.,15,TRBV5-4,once,TGTGCCAGCAGCCCGGGACTCCTGAACACCGGGGAGCTGTTTTTT,CASSPGLLNTGELFF
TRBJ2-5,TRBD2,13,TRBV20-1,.,TGCAGTGCTAGTAGCGGGGAAGGAGAGACCCAGTACTTC,CSASSGEGETQYF
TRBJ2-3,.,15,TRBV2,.,TGTGCCAGCAGTGAACGACAGTTCAGCACAGATACGCAGTATTTT,CASSERQFSTDTQYF
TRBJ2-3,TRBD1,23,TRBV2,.,TGTGCCAGCAGTGAAGACGGGACAGGGAGGACCGTGGGGTGGTCAGATAGAGCTTTTACGCAGTATTTT,CASSEDGTGRTVGWSDRAFTQYF
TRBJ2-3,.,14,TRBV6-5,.,TGTGCCAGCAGCCTGGAGGGAGTTGTGGATACGCAGTATTTT,CASSLEGVVDTQYF
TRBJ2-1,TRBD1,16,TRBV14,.,TGTGCCAGCAGCCACCCCCGGGACAGGGGTTCCCATGAGCAGTTCTTC,CASSHPRDRGSHEQFF
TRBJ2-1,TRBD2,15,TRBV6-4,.,TGTGCCAGCAGCCCACTTAGCGGGGGGGCAGGTGAGCAGTTCTTC,CASSPLSGGAGEQFF
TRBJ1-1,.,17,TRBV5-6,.,TGTGCCAGCAGCTTGGTACTCGACAGACAAATGAACACTGAAGCTTTCTTT,CASSLVLDRQMNTEAFF
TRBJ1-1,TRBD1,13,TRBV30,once,TGTGCCTGGAACAAAGGGGGCAACACTGAAGCTTTCTTT,CAWNKGGNTEAFF
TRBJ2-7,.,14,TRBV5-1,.,TGCGCCAGCAGCTTGACAGGATTCCCTGACGAGCAGTACTTC,CASSLTGFPDEQYF